A single sample is the source of the 2 T cell receptor beta chains below, sequenced in a study of cytomegalovirus exposure and HLA in healthy donors. Assay used: immunoSEQ multiplex PCR; TCRdb lists only in-frame clones, some missing. The sample has 200,000 to 250,000 clones, approximately 82% seen once. Sample: PBMCs. Source of these receptors: a woman aged 18-35 years in good health and CMV-seronegative.

V usage is TRBV5-3 and J usage is TRBJ1-1; D remains ambiguous. TRBV5-3 is treated as an ORF (open reading frame) with a function not yet certain. The CDR3 contains 14 residues. Trimming stripped 4 bases from V and 1 base from J, with 11 bases between. CDR3 nucleotides: TGTGCCAGAAGCCCTAAGGGAAGGAACACTGAAGCTTTCTTT. As protein: CARSPKGRNTEAFF.

V usage is TRBV5-1 and J usage is TRBJ2-3; D possibly corresponds to TRBD2 (6 bases). The CDR3 contains 11 residues. The V end lost 7 bases, the J end lost 8 bases, and 11 bases lay between the germline ends. From germline, CDR1 is SGHRS and CDR2 YFSETQ. The CDR3: CASAVGGTQYF. CDR3 in DNA: TGCGCCAGCGCGGTCGGGGGTACGCAGTATTTT.